These 11 T cell receptor beta chains were all obtained from the same sample, sequenced in a study of blood T cells in healthy people across ages. The second PCR ran about 6 to 12 cycles with a sample-barcoded 5' primer and J-beta primers. MiXCR, applied by TCRdb to the 5' RACE reads, yields one record per CDR3 protein. The sample gives around 1.5 million distinct CDR3 sequences, roughly 32% of which show up once; about 11% is in the top ten. Specimen: blood. The receptors here all came from a woman in her thirties in good health.

CDR3 nucleotides: TGTGCCAGCAGCTCTAAGGCAGGGTCATGGGAGCAGTTCTTC. Translating gives CASSSKAGSWEQFF. The J gene is TRBJ2-1, the V gene TRBV12-3 or TRBV12-4, with D maybe TRBD1 (5 bases). The CDR3 extends over 14 amino acids. Trimming took 6 bases from V and 10 from J, leaving 19 bases between them.

This clonotype was counted only a few times. The chain has TRBV5-1 and TRBJ1-1; 8 bases map to TRBD1. There are 16 residues in the CDR3. J lost 1 base, V lost 1 base, and 6 bases had no gene match. CDR1 and CDR2 (germline): SGHRS, YFSETQ. The CDR3 sequence: CASSLTGGKENTEAFF. The CDR3 DNA reads TGCGCCAGCAGCTTGACAGGGGGGAAGGAGAACACTGAAGCTTTCTTT.

The chain links TRBV2 to TRBJ2-3, with TRBD2 identical over 15 bases. Germline values: CDR1 SNHLY, CDR2 FYNNEI. The CDR3 has 20 residues. V lost 6 bases and J lost 1; bases outside the gene matches: 14. The CDR3 reads CASSPPLGLAGGWGTDTQYF. As DNA, the CDR3 is TGTGCCAGCAGCCCCCCTCTGGGACTAGCGGGAGGATGGGGCACAGATACGCAGTATTTT.

The chain employs TRBV5-1 and TRBJ2-5, with 11 bases lining up with TRBD1. V shed 4 bases, J shed 0 bases, and the junction held 5 bases outside the gene matches. The CDR3 extends over 16 amino acids. The germline CDR1 and CDR2 sequences are SGHRS and YFSETQ. The CDR3 protein is CASSHRDRGDQETQYF. CDR3 in DNA: TGCGCCAGCAGCCACCGGGACAGGGGGGACCAAGAGACCCAGTACTTC.

This clonotype appeared a single time. The chain employs TRBV2 and TRBJ2-7; either TRBD1 or TRBD2 may supply D (5 bases each). Germline CDR1 is SNHLY and CDR2 is FYNNEI. V was pared by 8 bases and J by 2 bases, with 13 bases between. CDR3 length equals 13 residues. CDR3 DNA sequence: TGTGCCAGCCAGGGACGGCAAGCCTACGAGCAGTACTTC. Its protein product is CASQGRQAYEQYF.

The rearrangement uses TRBV6-1 and TRBJ2-7; a possible D gene is TRBD1 (6 bases). CDR1 is MNHNS, CDR2 SASEGT, per germline. With 4 bases removed from V and 6 bases from J, the gap between germline ends came to 16 bases. The CDR3 spans 14 residues. CDR3 protein: CASSGDRNNREQYF. In DNA, the CDR3 is TGTGCCAGCAGTGGCGACAGGAACAACCGCGAGCAGTACTTC.

This clonotype appeared a few times. The chain joins TRBV27 to TRBJ2-7; TRBD1 matches 12 bases. V lost 4 bases and J lost 6; bases outside the gene matches: 10. Looked up from germline, CDR1 is MNHEY and CDR2 is SMNVEV (reference sequence). This CDR3 is 16 amino acids long. For the CDR3, the DNA is TGTGCCAGCAGTTGGACGATCGGGACAGGGGGCACCGAGCAGTACTTC. Translated, it gives CASSWTIGTGGTEQYF.

The rearrangement uses TRBV7-8 and TRBJ2-5; 7 bases match TRBD1. Germline V gene lookup returns CDR1 SGHVS and CDR2 FQNEAQ. With 5 bases clipped from V and 3 bases from J, the junction kept 15 bases outside the gene matches. This CDR3 has 17 residues. For the CDR3, the DNA is TGTGCCAGCAGCCAAACGACAATAACAGGGGTCAAAGAGACCCAGTACTTC. Translation: CASSQTTITGVKETQYF. Full variable domain (remainder filled in from reference TRBV7-8 and TRBJ2-5): GAGVSQSPRYKVAKRGQDVALRCDPISGHVSLFWYQQALGQGPEFLTYFQNEAQLDKSGLPSDRFFAERPEGSVSTLKIQRTQQEDSAVYLCASSQTTITGVKETQYFGPGTRLLVL.

This chain joins TRBV7-3 and TRBJ1-2, with D maybe TRBD1 (6 bases). Trimming removed 1 base from V and 4 bases from J, with 13 bases in between. This CDR3 spans 15 amino acids. Germline CDR1 reads SGHTA; CDR2 reads FQGTGA. CDR3 protein: CASSLKAGEIYGYTF. The CDR3 DNA reads as TGTGCCAGCAGCTTAAAGGCAGGGGAGATCTATGGCTACACCTTC.

V and J are TRBV30 and TRBJ2-7, with D perhaps matching TRBD1 or TRBD2 (5 bases each). Per the germline V gene, CDR1 is GTSNPN and CDR2 is SVGIG (reference sequence). V dropped 4 bases and J dropped 2 bases, with 15 bases sitting between them. This CDR3 region has 14 residues. The DNA for the CDR3 is TGTGCCTGGAAGTTTTCCGGGACCACCTACGAGCAGTACTTC. Encoded protein: CAWKFSGTTYEQYF.

Comments on this clonotype: Mismatch with germline at one junction end may stem from a read error. The chain combines TRBV10-3 with TRBJ2-5; 9 bases match TRBD1. The length of the CDR3 is 15 residues. Germline V gene data show CDR1 as ENHRY and CDR2 as SYGVKD. Written as DNA, the CDR3 is TGTGCCACCAGTGAGGGTAGGACAGGGGAAGAGACCCAGTACTTC. Amino acids: CATSEGRTGEETQYF.